The clone carrying this TCR beta chain was seen a few times. Its antigen is as yet unknown. This entry is derived from a study of cytotoxic CD8 clonotypes in ibrutinib-treated CLL. Across the study: Researchers reported more than nine relapsed/refractory and about 14 treatment-naive patients, about 17 of them IGHV unmutated. Recorded responses included around 25 partial and 2 complete; following median around 68 months, 14 stayed remitted and around twelve progressed.

The CDR3 consists of 13 residues. V was cut by 0 bases and J by 0 bases, with 3 bases left in between. CDR1 MNHNY and CDR2 SVGAGI come from the germline V gene (reference sequence). Libraries were prepared by immunoSEQ multiplex PCR; TCRdb keeps only in-frame clonotypes and omits some of them. The sample has fewer than 35,000 clones; roughly 69% are singletons. Regarding the study as a whole: Sample timing was unmatched between remission and later-progressing patients; lymph nodes unstudied. Clonality showed a rise at ibrutinib response that reversed toward baseline at progression.

This sequence originates from a human donor with chronic lymphocytic leukemia. The sequencing here drew on PBMCs, taken after 24 months of ibrutinib treatment. The chain joins TRBV6-6 to TRBJ2-7; D is ambiguous. CDR3 amino acids: CASSYSSSYEQYF. The CDR3 DNA follows: TGTGCCAGCAGTTACTCGAGCTCCTACGAGCAGTACTTC.